The entry below describes one T cell receptor (beta chain). The record originates from a study of blood T cell repertoires in COVID-19. Study-wide context: The United States, Italy and Spain supplied acute and convalescent COVID-19 samples. Nucleic acid was either cDNA or gDNA, and it came from T cells, B-cell-depleted T cells, or PBMCs.

Trimming took off 3 bases at V and 8 bases at J, with 10 bases between the two ends. In germline, CDR1 is GTSNPN, CDR2 SVGIG (reference sequence). The CDR3 is made up of 11 amino acids. As originally analysed: Quantification of nucleated cells was approximated via reference gene primer amplification. Repertoires were generated with immunoSEQ multiplex PCR, while TCRdb's copy carries only in-frame clones and drops some. V and J calls and clone size are given by that table; D and trimming were obtained from the DNA. The sample includes approximately 150,000 clones, about 90% of them seen just once. The sequencing sample was made of peripheral blood. This receptor was obtained from a woman in her sixties with acute or convalescent COVID-19. The chain has TRBV30 and TRBJ1-1, with D maybe TRBD1 (5 bases). The CDR3 coding sequence is TGTGCCTGGAGGGGAACAGGAGAAGCTTTCTTT. It encodes CAWRGTGEAFF.